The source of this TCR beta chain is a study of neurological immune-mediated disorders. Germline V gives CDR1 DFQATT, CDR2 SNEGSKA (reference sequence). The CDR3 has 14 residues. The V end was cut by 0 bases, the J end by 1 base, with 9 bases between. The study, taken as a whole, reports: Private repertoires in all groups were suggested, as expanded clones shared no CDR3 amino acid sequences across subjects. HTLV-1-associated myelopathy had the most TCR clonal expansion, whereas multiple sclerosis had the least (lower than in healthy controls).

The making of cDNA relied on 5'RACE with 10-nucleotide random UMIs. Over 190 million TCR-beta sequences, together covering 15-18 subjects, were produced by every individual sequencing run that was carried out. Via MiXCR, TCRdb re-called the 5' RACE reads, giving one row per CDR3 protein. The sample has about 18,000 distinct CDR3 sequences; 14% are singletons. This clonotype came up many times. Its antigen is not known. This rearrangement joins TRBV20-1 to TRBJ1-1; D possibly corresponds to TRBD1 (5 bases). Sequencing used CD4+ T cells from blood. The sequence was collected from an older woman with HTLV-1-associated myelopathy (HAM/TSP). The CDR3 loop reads CSARDWGENTEAFF. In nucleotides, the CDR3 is TGCAGTGCTAGAGATTGGGGGGAGAACACTGAAGCTTTCTTT.